This is a list of T cell receptor beta chains from one sample in a study of blood T cell repertoires in COVID-19. Assay used: immunoSEQ multiplex PCR; TCRdb lists only in-frame clones, some missing. There are almost 65,000 clones in the sample; 88% occur only once, and 9.5% to 13% lies in the top ten. The source material was PBMCs or T cells enriched from blood (not recorded which). These TCRs come from a woman aged 40-49 years who had recovered from COVID-19. The CDR3 runs from the conserved cysteine through the conserved F or W. D genes are given only for firm matches. Some rows mark clone size as missing; the rest say once, few, many or name a class of expanded clone.

TRBD2,TRBJ2-6,TRBV6-2/TRBV6-3,NA,CASSYGGAGANVLTF,TGTGCCAGCAGTTACGGGGGGGCTGGGGCCAACGTCCTGACTTTC
NA,TRBJ2-7,TRBV15,NA,CATSREDSYEQYF,TGTGCCACCAGCAGAGAGGACAGCTACGAGCAGTACTTC
TRBD1,TRBJ2-7,TRBV7-9,NA,CASSFGQGIDEQYF,TGTGCCAGCAGCTTCGGACAGGGCATCGACGAGCAGTACTTC
TRBD1,TRBJ2-7,TRBV10-1,NA,CASSGGQGRNEQYF,TGCGCCAGCAGTGGCGGACAGGGACGGAACGAGCAGTACTTC
NA,TRBJ2-3,TRBV21-1,NA,CASSPGGRSTDTQYF,TGTGCCAGCAGCCCAGGGGGGCGAAGCACAGATACGCAGTATTTT
TRBD1,TRBJ2-2,TRBV2,NA,CASIRDRGNGELFF,TGTGCCAGCATCCGGGACAGGGGTAACGGGGAGCTGTTTTTT
NA,TRBJ2-5,TRBV3-1/TRBV3-2,NA,CASSLSHGGGETQYF,TGTGCCAGCAGCCTCTCCCACGGGGGTGGGGAGACCCAGTACTTC
NA,TRBJ2-3,TRBV6-5,NA,CASSYWPSTDTQYF,TGTGCCAGCAGTTACTGGCCTAGCACAGATACGCAGTATTTT
TRBD2,TRBJ2-5,TRBV5-4,NA,CASSSGTSGGASGETQYF,TGTGCCAGCAGCTCCGGGACTAGCGGGGGGGCTTCAGGGGAGACCCAGTACTTC
TRBD1,TRBJ2-7,TRBV10-3,NA,CAIRTVTGGVYEQYF,TGTGCCATCAGAACCGTAACAGGGGGCGTTTACGAGCAGTACTTC
NA,TRBJ1-2,TRBV11-2,NA,CASSFSRESPSYTF,TGTGCCAGCAGCTTCTCTAGGGAGTCTCCAAGCTACACCTTC
NA,TRBJ1-1,TRBV6-5,NA,CASSYSGQGWSTEAFF,TGTGCCAGCAGTTACTCGGGGCAGGGTTGGAGCACTGAAGCTTTCTTT
TRBD1,TRBJ1-1,TRBV3-1/TRBV3-2,NA,CASSQRDSLNTEAFF,TGTGCCAGCAGCCAAAGGGACAGCCTGAACACTGAAGCTTTCTTT
TRBD1,TRBJ1-1,TRBV4-1,NA,CASRPGQSTEAFF,TGCGCCAGCAGGCCGGGACAGTCCACTGAAGCTTTCTTT
NA,TRBJ1-3,TRBV7-3,NA,CASSLGAGNTIYF,TGTGCCAGCAGCTTAGGGGCAGGAAACACCATATATTTT
NA,TRBJ1-1,TRBV29-1,NA,CSAGQTGTRAFF,TGCAGCGCCGGGCAAACAGGGACGAGAGCTTTCTTT
NA,TRBJ1-2,TRBV18,NA,CASSPPEGWYGYTF,TGTGCCAGCTCACCACCGGAGGGGTGGTATGGCTACACCTTC
TRBD1,TRBJ2-7,TRBV7-9,NA,CASSAGQGAVNDEQYF,TGTGCCAGCAGCGCCGGACAGGGGGCGGTTAATGACGAGCAGTACTTC
NA,TRBJ2-2,TRBV18,NA,CASSPTPGSTGELFF,TGTGCCAGCTCACCAACCCCAGGTTCCACCGGGGAGCTGTTTTTT
TRBD1,TRBJ2-3,TRBV5-1,NA,CASSLDRGSVDTQYF,TGCGCCAGCAGCTTGGACAGGGGCTCCGTCGATACGCAGTATTTT
TRBD2,TRBJ2-2,TRBV13,NA,CASSLVGLAGYTGELFF,TGTGCCAGCAGCTTAGTGGGACTAGCGGGGTACACCGGGGAGCTGTTTTTT
TRBD1,TRBJ1-2,TRBV27,NA,CASSSPSRQGTRSYGYTF,TGTGCCAGCAGTTCCCCGTCACGACAGGGGACCAGGAGCTATGGCTACACCTTC
NA,TRBJ1-2,TRBV5-1,NA,CASSLAGEPYGYTF,TGCGCCAGCAGCTTGGCCGGGGAGCCCTATGGCTACACCTTC
NA,TRBJ2-3,TRBV20-1,NA,CSASYGTQYF,TGCAGTGCCTCGTACGGTACGCAGTATTTT
TRBD1,TRBJ1-1,TRBV28,NA,CASSPNRGRGAEAFF,TGTGCCAGCAGTCCGAACAGGGGCCGTGGCGCTGAAGCTTTCTTT
NA,TRBJ1-1,TRBV4-1,NA,CASSQDVGGTEAFF,TGCGCCAGCAGCCAAGACGTAGGGGGCACTGAAGCTTTCTTT
NA,TRBJ1-3,TRBV3-1/TRBV3-2,NA,CASENRNSGNTIYF,TGTGCCAGCGAGAACAGGAACTCTGGAAACACCATATATTTT
NA,TRBJ1-5,TRBV7-9,few,CASSLGAGSNQPQHF,TGTGCCAGCAGCTTAGGGGCAGGGAGCAATCAGCCCCAGCATTTT
NA,TRBJ1-1,TRBV6-5,NA,CASSYSMAGDMTEAFF,TGTGCCAGCAGTTACTCGATGGCAGGGGACATGACTGAAGCTTTCTTT
NA,TRBJ2-1,TRBV24-1,NA,CATSAPYNEQFF,TGTGCCACCAGTGCTCCCTACAATGAGCAGTTCTTC
NA,TRBJ2-5,TRBV11-3,NA,CASSPGTVTWGETQYF,TGTGCCAGCAGCCCCGGGACTGTCACGTGGGGAGAGACCCAGTACTTC
TRBD1,TRBJ1-2,TRBV9,NA,CASGGTGPGYTF,TGTGCCAGCGGAGGGACAGGGCCTGGCTACACCTTC
TRBD1,TRBJ2-7,TRBV20-1,NA,CSAIDRVSYEQYF,TGCAGTGCTATTGACAGGGTCTCCTACGAGCAGTACTTC
TRBD1,TRBJ2-1,TRBV3-1/TRBV3-2,NA,CASSLRQGSYNEQFF,TGTGCCAGCAGCCTGCGACAGGGCTCCTACAATGAGCAGTTCTTC
TRBD2,TRBJ2-2,TRBV11-2,once,CASSARTSGGLIAGGELFF,TGTGCCAGCAGCGCCCGGACTAGCGGGGGGTTGATCGCGGGCGGGGAGCTGTTTTTT
TRBD1,TRBJ1-1,TRBV11-3,NA,CASSLEKWTGEGSTEAFF,TGTGCCAGCAGCTTAGAGAAGTGGACAGGGGAAGGTAGCACTGAAGCTTTCTTT
NA,TRBJ1-3,TRBV6-5,NA,CASRGTRLSGNTIYF,TGTGCCAGCCGAGGGACACGACTCTCTGGAAACACCATATATTTT
NA,TRBJ1-3,TRBV2,NA,CASSVEGTGNTIYF,TGTGCCAGCAGTGTGGAGGGGACTGGAAACACCATATATTTT
NA,TRBJ1-2,TRBV7-9,NA,CASSFDRNYGYTF,TGTGCCAGCAGTTTCGACAGGAACTATGGCTACACCTTC
NA,TRBJ1-1,TRBV12-3/TRBV12-4,NA,CASSYINTEAFF,TGTGCCAGCAGTTATATAAACACTGAAGCTTTCTTT
NA,TRBJ2-2,TRBV16,NA,CASTDRTANTGELFF,TGTGCCAGCACCGACAGGACCGCGAACACCGGGGAGCTGTTTTTT
NA,TRBJ2-7,TRBV3-1/TRBV3-2,NA,CASSQVEGASYEQYF,TGTGCCAGCAGCCAAGTGGAGGGGGCCAGCTACGAGCAGTACTTC
NA,TRBJ1-1,TRBV5-4,NA,CASSTTVNTEAFF,TGTGCCAGCAGCACGACAGTGAACACTGAAGCTTTCTTT
TRBD1,TRBJ2-7,TRBV5-1,NA,CASSLGGGLYEQYF,TGCGCCAGCAGCTTGGGAGGGGGCCTGTACGAGCAGTACTTC